Ten or more counts support the clone carrying this T cell receptor (beta chain). Its target is not known. Germline is not matched at one junction end, which may reflect a read error. The data were obtained in a study of T cell repertoires in cytomegalovirus infection. Study overall: Well-studied HLA-B-restricted epitopes and recently identified HLA-C-restricted epitopes of CMV were both used in the study. It was the public TCR beta signatures that indicated both CMV infection and matching HLA type. Study-level results: Carriers of CMV and the relevant HLA type were discriminated by public TCR beta frequency. Dominating the ex vivo response were TCR beta clonotypes that were CMV-specific and HLA-C-restricted.

Per the germline V gene, CDR1 is SGHVS and CDR2 is FNYEAQ. The CDR3 totals 12 residues. TCRdb called the reads again in MiXCR, with one record for every CDR3 protein. The sample records roughly 87,000 distinct CDR3 sequences, 25% to 30% being singletons. The receptor was isolated from a human donor in good health (CMV status not recorded). Some clones in this sample may be carry-over from other donors' samples. V is TRBV7-6 and J is TRBJ2-1, with D perhaps matching TRBD2 (6 bases). Sequenced here: CD8+ T cells from cultured PBMCs, sampled from culture after CMV antigen stimulation. The CDR3: CASSLAFNEQFF. The DNA of the CDR3 is TGTGCCAGCAGCCTAGCGTTCAATGAGCAGTTCTTC.